This T cell receptor (beta chain) was recorded in a study of glioma-infiltrating T cells after dendritic cell vaccination. Germline trimming cut 3 bases from V and 0 bases from J; bases unmatched to any gene: 5. Germline CDR1 and CDR2: SGHNT and YYREEE (reference sequence). This CDR3 has 16 amino acids. The repertoire was sequenced with immunoSEQ multiplex PCR; TCRdb's copy has only in-frame clones and lacks some. This table has some 70,000 clones, 80% to 85% appearing once. Whole-study findings and limits: Patients with more pretreatment TILs had longer time to progression and survival.

For this clone: Its specificity is unknown.

The J gene is TRBJ2-3, the V gene TRBV5-4; 9 positions agree with TRBD2. The source of this sequence is a human donor with glioblastoma. Sequenced material: blood, taken before dendritic cell vaccination. The CDR3 region has the DNA TGTGCCAGCAGCTCGGCGGGGGGGCGGAGCACAGATACGCAGTATTTT. Its protein product is CASSSAGGRSTDTQYF.